One sample yielded the 27 T cell receptor beta chains listed below, sequenced in a study of human T cells and chemical hapten exposure. Using its own MiXCR run on the RACE reads, TCRdb lists one record per CDR3 protein. Here the sample spans 180,000 or so distinct CDR3 sequences, under 25% being singletons. Time point of the sample: patch test 1, 2 weeks after DPC sensitization. The treatment denotes: therapeutic diphenylcyclopropenone sensitization with weekly scalp DPC. The starting material was whole blood, obtained in connection with sensitization to the hapten diphenylcyclopropenone (DPC). All receptors derive from a woman in her forties or fifties with alopecia areata. Some clones in this sample may be carry-over from other donors' samples.

CDR3 in DNA: TGCAGCGCCTCGACTAGCCCTATTGAGCAGTTCTTC. It encodes CSASTSPIEQFF. The rearrangement uses TRBV29-1 and TRBJ2-1; 7 bases fit TRBD2. Germline CDR1 is SQVTM and CDR2 is ANQGSEA. Germline trimming cut 7 bases from V and 9 bases from J; bases unmatched to any gene: 9. The CDR3 consists of 12 residues.

As concerns this clonotype: Relative to the germline gene, one junction end is altered; a read error may explain this. The gene calls are TRBV6-1 and TRBJ2-3, with D perhaps matching TRBD2 (5 bases). CDR3 size: 19 residues. Per germline, CDR1 MNHNS and CDR2 SASEGT. The CDR3 region is CASSDLLFRPGSSTDTQDF. In nucleotides, the CDR3 is TGTGCCAGCAGTGACCTCTTGTTCAGGCCTGGGAGTTCCACAGATACGCAGGATTTT.

About this clonotype itself: Just one base apart from a much larger clone, this may be a read error. This sequence joins TRBV9 and TRBJ2-2; unclear D gene. The CDR3 runs to 13 residues. V was pared by 0 bases and J by 3 bases, with 3 bases between. Germline CDR1 is SGDLS and CDR2 is YYNGEE. For the CDR3, the DNA is TGTGCCAGCAGCGTAGCGGACACCGGGGAGCTGTTTTTT. This gives the protein CASSVADTGELFF.

The rearrangement links TRBV12-3 or TRBV12-4 to TRBJ1-2, with a weak D call TRBD1 (5 bases). The CDR3 is made up of 12 amino acids. The ends were cut back, 6 bases at V and 7 bases at J, with 12 bases in the middle. CDR3 DNA: TGTGCCAGCAGACTGATGGGGGGTGGCTACACCTTC. Its translation is CASRLMGGGYTF.

This clonotype has more than one count but fewer than ten. V gene TRBV18 combines with J gene TRBJ2-3, with D possibly TRBD2 on 5 matching bases. The CDR3 totals 12 residues. CDR1 and CDR2 (germline): KGHSH, LQKENI. Deletions cut 6 bases from V and 2 bases from J, with 6 bases between. The CDR3 bases are TGTGCCAGCTCTCGGGACACAGATACGCAGTATTTT. Residues: CASSRDTDTQYF.

The chain recombines TRBV28 with TRBJ2-7, with D possibly TRBD2 on 6 matching bases. The CDR3 is made up of 11 amino acids. Germline V lookup: CDR1 MDHEN, CDR2 SYDVKM. Trimming cost V 10 bases and J 9 bases, with 16 bases left between them. The CDR3 DNA reads TGTGCCACCCTCCAACCCGGGGGGCAGTACTTC. This encodes CATLQPGGQYF.

The genes are TRBV29-1 and TRBJ1-2, with a tentative D call TRBD1 (5 bases). V was pared by 1 base and J by 8 bases, with 11 bases between. Germline V gene lookup returns CDR1 SQVTM and CDR2 ANQGSEA. This CDR3 comprises 12 residues. The CDR3, as DNA: TGCAGCGTTGAAGTATGGGGACGGGGCTACACCTTC. Translating gives CSVEVWGRGYTF.

A few counts support this clonotype. The V and J genes are TRBV20-1 and TRBJ2-7; 7 bases fit TRBD2. V dropped 7 bases and J dropped 3; count of bases not matched to a gene: 9. The CDR3 contains 13 residues. The V gene's germline CDR1 is DFQATT and CDR2 SNEGSKA (reference sequence). The CDR3 spells CSGLWAGVYEQYF. The DNA for the CDR3 is TGCAGTGGATTGTGGGCGGGAGTCTACGAGCAGTACTTC.

The rearrangement uses TRBV20-1 and TRBJ2-2; 7 nucleotides align to TRBD2. Germline-derived CDR1 and CDR2 are DFQATT and SNEGSKA (reference sequence). CDR3 length equals 14 residues. The V gene end was trimmed by 6 bases and the J gene end by 4 bases; junction bases not matched to a gene: 8. CDR3 protein: CSARKIAGTGELFF. The CDR3 DNA follows: TGCAGTGCGAGAAAAATAGCGGGCACCGGGGAGCTGTTTTTT.

This clonotype appeared a few times. The chain combines TRBV4-2 with TRBJ1-3; unclear D gene. Per germline, CDR1 LGHNA and CDR2 YNFKEQ. This CDR3 is 13 amino acids long. V was trimmed by 0 bases and J by 7 bases, leaving 7 bases between them. The CDR3 DNA follows: TGTGCCAGCAGCCAAGATTTTGGGAACACCATATATTTT. Translating it yields CASSQDFGNTIYF.

This clonotype appeared a single time. The chain employs TRBV12-3 or TRBV12-4 and TRBJ1-4, with D unresolved. The germline V and J ends were trimmed by 2 bases and 8 bases, with 12 bases remaining between them. There are 14 residues in the CDR3. In DNA, the CDR3 is TGTGCCAGCAGTTTAAGTGCCGGCGGCGAAAAACTGTTTTTT. This gives the protein CASSLSAGGEKLFF.

This clonotype has just a few counts. The V call is TRBV20-1, the J call TRBJ2-1; the match to TRBD2 covers 10 bases. This CDR3 is built from 15 residues. V lost 3 bases, J lost 10 bases, and 12 bases stayed unmatched. Looked up from germline, CDR1 is DFQATT and CDR2 is SNEGSKA (reference sequence). CDR3 DNA: TGCAGTGCTAGGGGTCAGCGGGAGGGTATATGGGAGCAGTTCTTC. It specifies CSARGQREGIWEQFF.

The chain employs TRBV20-1 and TRBJ1-2; 8 bases are shared with TRBD1. V shed 2 bases and J 7 bases; nucleotides not matched to a gene: 9. There are 14 residues in the CDR3. Germline V gene lookup returns CDR1 DFQATT and CDR2 SNEGSKA (reference sequence). The CDR3 DNA is TGCAGTGCTAGAATGGGACAGGCTTTTGGTGGCTACACCTTC. Its protein is CSARMGQAFGGYTF.

V is TRBV5-1 and J is TRBJ2-2; D is ambiguous. The V end was cut by 3 bases, the J end by 4 bases, with 7 bases between. The V gene's germline CDR1 is SGHRS and CDR2 YFSETQ. The CDR3 has 13 residues. The CDR3 DNA reads TGCGCCAGCAGCTACCCCCTCACCGGGGAGCTGTTTTTT. Amino acid sequence: CASSYPLTGELFF.

This clonotype was detected a few times. This chain joins TRBV2 and TRBJ1-6; TRBD1 might be the D (5 bases). Germline CDR1 reads SNHLY; CDR2 reads FYNNEI. The V end was cut by 5 bases, the J end by 0 bases, with 11 bases between. CDR3 size: 16 residues. This CDR3 reads CASSWDGDSYNSPLHF. The CDR3, as DNA: TGTGCCAGCAGTTGGGACGGAGACTCCTATAATTCACCCCTCCACTTT.

The chain links TRBV9 to TRBJ2-3, with 11 positions matching TRBD2. J gave up 5 bases and V 4 bases, and 12 bases lay outside the gene matches. Germline CDR1 reads SGDLS; CDR2 reads YYNGEE. The CDR3 has 17 amino acids. CDR3 nucleotide sequence: TGTGCCAGCAGCCCCCAGATCCTAGCGGGAGGACGAGATACGCAGTATTTT. Amino acids: CASSPQILAGGRDTQYF.

This clonotype showed up just a few times. V is TRBV29-1 and J is TRBJ2-3; TRBD2 aligns across 7 bases. CDR3 size: 15 residues. With V trimmed by 5 bases and J by 2 bases, 10 bases remained unmatched. CDR1 SQVTM and CDR2 ANQGSEA come from the germline V gene. Here the CDR3 DNA reads TGCAGCGTTCGTGAGGGCGGGAGCCCCACAGATACGCAGTATTTT. Translation: CSVREGGSPTDTQYF.

This clonotype was recorded a few times. The chain uses TRBV20-1 and TRBJ2-5; 9 bases are a match to TRBD2. Germline CDR1 is DFQATT and CDR2 is SNEGSKA (reference sequence). With V trimmed by 7 bases and J by 4 bases, 10 bases remained unmatched. The length of the CDR3 is 14 residues. CDR3 nucleotides: TGCAGTGTATCTGGAGCGGGAGGCCTAGAGACCCAGTACTTC. Protein sequence: CSVSGAGGLETQYF.

There are a few counts of this clonotype. The chain has TRBV4-1 and TRBJ2-2; D remains ambiguous. Trimming removed 3 bases at V and 6 bases at J, with 5 bases between. The CDR3 extends over 12 amino acids. Germline values: CDR1 MGHRA, CDR2 YSYEKL. As DNA, the CDR3 is TGCGCCAGCAGCCAGGCGGCCGGGGAGCTGTTTTTT. Amino acids: CASSQAAGELFF.

Many counts were recorded for this clonotype. The chain combines TRBV11-2 with TRBJ1-1; 7 bases map to TRBD1. The CDR3 runs to 16 residues. Germline V CDR1 and CDR2: SGHAT, FQNNGV. The V segment lost 5 bases and the J segment 1 base; nucleotides outside the gene matches: 10. CDR3 nucleotide sequence: TGTGCCAGCAGCCCCGGGAGGGGGCGGAGGAACACTGAAGCTTTCTTT. Amino acids: CASSPGRGRRNTEAFF. The whole variable domain, remainder taken from reference TRBV11-2 and TRBJ1-1, is EAGVAQSPRYKIIEKRQSVAFWCNPISGHATLYWYQQILGQGPKLLIQFQNNGVVDDSQLPKDRFSAERLKGVDSTLKIQPAKLEDSAVYLCASSPGRGRRNTEAFFGQGTRLTVV.

This clonotype was seen a handful of times. The chain joins TRBV29-1 to TRBJ2-1, with D perhaps TRBD1 or TRBD2 (5 bases each). The germline gives CDR1 SQVTM, CDR2 ANQGSEA. V lost 4 bases, J lost 0 bases, and 25 bases lay in between. CDR3 length equals 19 residues. CDR3 bases: TGCAGCGTTGCAGGGAACCCCTTTGGTGGGACCACCTCCTACAATGAGCAGTTCTTC. As protein: CSVAGNPFGGTTSYNEQFF.

V is TRBV25-1 and J is TRBJ1-2, with D perhaps TRBD1 (5 bases). The CDR3 extends over 14 amino acids. CDR1 is MGHDK and CDR2 is SYGVNS in the germline V gene. Trimming cost V 6 bases and J 5 bases, with 16 bases left between them. Written as DNA, the CDR3 is TGTGCCAGCAGGGGGTTCGACAGCAAATATGGCTACACCTTC. Translated: CASRGFDSKYGYTF.

There are a few counts of this clonotype. The gene calls are TRBV7-9 and TRBJ1-5; tentative D call: TRBD1 (6 bases). Germline V gene sequence: CDR1 SEHNR, CDR2 FQNEAQ (reference sequence). Trimming took off 5 bases at V and 7 bases at J, with 12 bases between the two ends. The CDR3 totals 13 residues. The CDR3 protein is CASSQGIRQPQHF. The CDR3 bases are TGTGCCAGCAGCCAGGGGATTCGGCAGCCCCAGCATTTT.

The chain uses TRBV6-2 or TRBV6-3 and TRBJ2-7; TRBD2 agrees at 9 bases. The germline V gene has CDR1 MNHEY and CDR2 SVGEGT. After removal of 5 bases from V and 5 bases from J, the junction contained 4 bases not matched to a gene. The CDR3 length is 13 residues. The CDR3: CASSLAGPNEQYF. The CDR3 DNA reads as TGTGCCAGCAGTCTAGCGGGACCCAACGAGCAGTACTTC.

The CDR3 spells CSVEGGRRERETQYF. In nucleotides, the CDR3 is TGCAGCGTTGAAGGGGGACGGCGGGAGCGTGAGACCCAGTACTTC. V is TRBV29-1 and J is TRBJ2-5; 7 bases agree with TRBD2. Per the germline V gene, CDR1 is SQVTM and CDR2 is ANQGSEA. There are 15 residues in the CDR3. V lost 1 base, J lost 5 bases, and 10 bases stayed unmatched.

This chain links TRBV28 with TRBJ1-1, with 8 bases lining up with TRBD1. The CDR3 spans 13 residues. V trimming: 3 bases; J trimming: 6 bases; junction bases outside the gene matches: 3. CDR1 is MDHEN, CDR2 SYDVKM, per germline. The CDR3: CASSFPDRAEAFF. The CDR3 nucleotides read TGTGCCAGCAGTTTCCCGGACAGGGCTGAAGCTTTCTTT.

V gene TRBV12-3 or TRBV12-4 combines with J gene TRBJ2-1, with a tentative D call TRBD2 (7 bases). Trimming cost V 3 bases and J 6 bases, with 15 bases left between them. The length of the CDR3 is 15 residues. The CDR3 protein is CASSFGGADVNEQFF. The CDR3 region has the DNA TGTGCCAGCAGTTTTGGGGGGGCTGATGTCAATGAGCAGTTCTTC.